The clone carrying this T cell receptor (beta chain) was counted ten times or more. The antigen remains undetermined. Unique molecular identifiers were used in preparing the TCRbeta library. Via MiXCR, TCRdb re-called the PCR reads, giving one row per CDR3 protein. Here the sample spans fewer than 350,000 distinct CDR3 sequences, 10% being singletons. These data come from a study of T-cell reconstitution after alpha-beta-depleted transplantation in children. Study results and caveats: About two months after transplant, alpha-beta T cells reportedly came from several hundred expanded graft clones.

The CDR3 is 14 amino acids. Germline loops: CDR1 DFQATT, CDR2 SNEGSKA (reference sequence). Trimming at V came to 5 bases and at J to 4 bases, leaving 6 bases not matched to a gene. J is TRBJ2-1 and V is TRBV20-1, with 9 bases that match TRBD2. The receptor's source is a boy under three years old with acute myeloid leukemia, due to receive a stem cell transplant. The starting material was PBMCs, obtained before TCRalphabeta/CD19-depleted stem cell transplant. CDR3 protein: CSAPPGLAYNEQFF. The CDR3 region has the DNA TGCAGTGCTCCCCCGGGACTAGCATACAATGAGCAGTTCTTC.